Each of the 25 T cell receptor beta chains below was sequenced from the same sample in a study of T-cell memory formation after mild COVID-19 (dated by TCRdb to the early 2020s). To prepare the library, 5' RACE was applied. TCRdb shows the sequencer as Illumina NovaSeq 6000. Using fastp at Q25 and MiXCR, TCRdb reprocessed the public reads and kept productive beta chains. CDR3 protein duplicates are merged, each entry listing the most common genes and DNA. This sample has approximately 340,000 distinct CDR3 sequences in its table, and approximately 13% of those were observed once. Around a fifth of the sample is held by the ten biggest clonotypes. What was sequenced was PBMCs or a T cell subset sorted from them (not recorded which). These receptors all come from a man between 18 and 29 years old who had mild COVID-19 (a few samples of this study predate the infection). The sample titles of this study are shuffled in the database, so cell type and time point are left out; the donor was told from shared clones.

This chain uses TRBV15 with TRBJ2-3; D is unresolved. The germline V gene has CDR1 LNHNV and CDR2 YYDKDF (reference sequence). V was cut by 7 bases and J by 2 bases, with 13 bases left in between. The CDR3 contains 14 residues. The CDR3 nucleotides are TGTGCCACCAACGGGCCCAAGTACACAGATACGCAGTATTTT. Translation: CATNGPKYTDTQYF.

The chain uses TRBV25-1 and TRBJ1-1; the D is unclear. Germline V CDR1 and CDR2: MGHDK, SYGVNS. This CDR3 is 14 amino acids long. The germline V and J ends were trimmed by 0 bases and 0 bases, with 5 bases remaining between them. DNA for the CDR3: TGTGCCAGCAGTGAATATGGCCTGAACACTGAAGCTTTCTTT. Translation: CASSEYGLNTEAFF.

The CDR3 loop reads CASSKTGGAADTQYF. For the CDR3, the DNA is TGTGCCAGCAGCAAAACCGGGGGGGCCGCAGATACGCAGTATTTT. The V call is TRBV6-4, the J call TRBJ2-3, with 8 bases fitting TRBD2. V shed 6 bases and J 4 bases; nucleotides not matched to a gene: 9. The CDR3 contains 15 residues. The germline CDR1 and CDR2 sequences are MRHNA and SNTAGT.

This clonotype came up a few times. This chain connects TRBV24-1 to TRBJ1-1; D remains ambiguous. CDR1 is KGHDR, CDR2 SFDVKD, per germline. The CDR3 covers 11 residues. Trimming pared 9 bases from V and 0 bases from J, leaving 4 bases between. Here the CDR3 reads CATVLNTEAFF. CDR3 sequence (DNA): TGTGCCACCGTTCTGAACACTGAAGCTTTCTTT.

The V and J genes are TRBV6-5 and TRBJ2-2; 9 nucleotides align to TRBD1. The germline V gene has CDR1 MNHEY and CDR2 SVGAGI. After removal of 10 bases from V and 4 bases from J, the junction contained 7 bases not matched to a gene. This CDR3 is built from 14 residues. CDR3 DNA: TGTGCCACTCGACAGGGGGATGTCACCGGGGAGCTGTTTTTT. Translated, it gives CATRQGDVTGELFF.

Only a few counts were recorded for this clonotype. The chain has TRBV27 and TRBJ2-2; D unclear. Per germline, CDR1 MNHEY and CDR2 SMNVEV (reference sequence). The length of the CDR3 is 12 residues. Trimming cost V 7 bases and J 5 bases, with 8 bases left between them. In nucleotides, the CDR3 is TGTGCCAGCAACGGAATGACCGGGGAGCTGTTTTTT. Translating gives CASNGMTGELFF.

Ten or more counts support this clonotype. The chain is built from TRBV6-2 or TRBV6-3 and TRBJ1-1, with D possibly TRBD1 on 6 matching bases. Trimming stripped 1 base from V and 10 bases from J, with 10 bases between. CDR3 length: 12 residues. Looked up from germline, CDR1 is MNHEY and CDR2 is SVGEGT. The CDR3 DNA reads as TGTGCCAGCAGTTACTTCAGGGGTCGAGCTTTCTTT. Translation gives CASSYFRGRAFF.

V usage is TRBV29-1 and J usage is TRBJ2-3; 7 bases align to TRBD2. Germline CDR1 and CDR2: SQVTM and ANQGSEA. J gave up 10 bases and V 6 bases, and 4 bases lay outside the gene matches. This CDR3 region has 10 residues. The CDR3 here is CSVGGSAQYF. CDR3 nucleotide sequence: TGCAGCGTGGGGGGGTCCGCGCAGTATTTT.

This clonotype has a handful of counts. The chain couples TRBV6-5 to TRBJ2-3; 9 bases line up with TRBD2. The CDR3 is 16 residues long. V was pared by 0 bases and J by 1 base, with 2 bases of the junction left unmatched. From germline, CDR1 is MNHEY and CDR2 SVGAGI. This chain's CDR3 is CASSYSIAGGTDTQYF. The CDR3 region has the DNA TGTGCCAGCAGTTACTCGATAGCGGGGGGCACAGATACGCAGTATTTT.

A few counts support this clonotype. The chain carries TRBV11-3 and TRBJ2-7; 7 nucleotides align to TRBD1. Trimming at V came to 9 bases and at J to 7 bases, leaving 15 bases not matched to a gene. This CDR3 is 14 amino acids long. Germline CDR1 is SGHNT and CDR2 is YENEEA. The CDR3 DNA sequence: TGTGCCAGACGGACTTCTAGAGCACAGGGGGAGCAGTACGTC. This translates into CARRTSRAQGEQYV.

CDR3 residues: CASSLVAALYTEAFF. The CDR3, as DNA: TGTGCCAGCAGCTTAGTGGCAGCCTTATACACTGAAGCTTTCTTT. This chain joins TRBV7-2 and TRBJ1-1, with unresolved D. The CDR3 is 15 amino acids. V lost 1 base and J 3 bases, leaving 12 bases between the germline ends. Germline values: CDR1 SGHTA, CDR2 FQGNSA.

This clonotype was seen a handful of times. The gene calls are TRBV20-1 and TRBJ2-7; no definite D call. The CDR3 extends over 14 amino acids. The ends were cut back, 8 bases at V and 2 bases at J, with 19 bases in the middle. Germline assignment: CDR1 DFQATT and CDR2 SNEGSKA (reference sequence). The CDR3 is CSHPGRKNPYEQYV. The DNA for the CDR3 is TGCAGTCACCCGGGCCGGAAGAATCCCTACGAGCAGTACGTC.

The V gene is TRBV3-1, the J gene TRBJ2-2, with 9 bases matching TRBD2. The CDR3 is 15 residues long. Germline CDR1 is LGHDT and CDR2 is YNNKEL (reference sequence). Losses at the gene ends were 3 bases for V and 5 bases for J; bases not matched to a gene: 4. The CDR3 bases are TGTGCCAGCAGCCAGCGGGGGGGGCGGACCGGGGAGCTGTTTTTT. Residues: CASSQRGGRTGELFF.

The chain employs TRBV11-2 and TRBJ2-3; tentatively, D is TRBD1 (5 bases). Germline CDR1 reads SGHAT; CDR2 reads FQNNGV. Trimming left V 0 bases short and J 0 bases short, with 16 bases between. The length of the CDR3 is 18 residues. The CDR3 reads CASSLDWKGRPSTDTQYF. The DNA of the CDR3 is TGTGCCAGCAGCTTAGATTGGAAGGGGCGGCCTAGCACAGATACGCAGTATTTT.

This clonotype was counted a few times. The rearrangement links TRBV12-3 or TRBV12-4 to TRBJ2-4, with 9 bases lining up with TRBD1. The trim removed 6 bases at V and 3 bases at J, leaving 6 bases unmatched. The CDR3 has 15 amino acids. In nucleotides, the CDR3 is TGTGCCAGCAGGGATACAGGGGGCGGCAAAAACATTCAGTACTTC. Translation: CASRDTGGGKNIQYF.

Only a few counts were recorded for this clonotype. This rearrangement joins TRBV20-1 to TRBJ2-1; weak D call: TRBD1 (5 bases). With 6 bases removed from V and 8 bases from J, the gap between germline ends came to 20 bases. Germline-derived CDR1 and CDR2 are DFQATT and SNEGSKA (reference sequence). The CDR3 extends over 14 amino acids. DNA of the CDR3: TGCAGTGCCCTGTCCAGGGTCTCTGGCGATGAGCAGTTCTTC. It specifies CSALSRVSGDEQFF.

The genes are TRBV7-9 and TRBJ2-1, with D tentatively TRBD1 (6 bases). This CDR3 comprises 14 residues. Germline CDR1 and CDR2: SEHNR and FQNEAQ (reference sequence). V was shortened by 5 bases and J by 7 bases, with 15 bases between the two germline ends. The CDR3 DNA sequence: TGTGCCAGCAGCCCCAGGGGTAAAGTGAATGAGCAGTTCTTC. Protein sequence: CASSPRGKVNEQFF.

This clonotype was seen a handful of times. CDR3 sequence reads: CASSRDWAETQYF. The DNA for the CDR3 is TGTGCCAGCAGCCGTGACTGGGCCGAGACCCAGTACTTC. The chain is built from TRBV5-5 and TRBJ2-5; D is undetermined. The V and J ends lost 4 bases and 5 bases respectively, with 12 bases between them. Germline V gene sequence: CDR1 SGHKS, CDR2 YYEKEE (reference sequence). The CDR3 totals 13 residues.

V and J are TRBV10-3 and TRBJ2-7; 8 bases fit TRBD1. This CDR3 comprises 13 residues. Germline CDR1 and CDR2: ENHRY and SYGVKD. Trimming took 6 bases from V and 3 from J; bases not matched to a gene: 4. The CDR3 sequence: CAIRNDRGYEQYV. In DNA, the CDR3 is TGTGCCATCAGAAACGACAGGGGCTACGAGCAGTACGTC.

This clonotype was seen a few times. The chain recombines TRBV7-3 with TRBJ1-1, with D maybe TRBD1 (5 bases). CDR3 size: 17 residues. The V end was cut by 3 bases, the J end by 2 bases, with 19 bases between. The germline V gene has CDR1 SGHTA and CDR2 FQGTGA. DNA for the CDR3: TGTGCCAGCAGCTTGGCCCCGGCTGGGGCCCTCAACACTGAAGCTTTCTTT. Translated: CASSLAPAGALNTEAFF.

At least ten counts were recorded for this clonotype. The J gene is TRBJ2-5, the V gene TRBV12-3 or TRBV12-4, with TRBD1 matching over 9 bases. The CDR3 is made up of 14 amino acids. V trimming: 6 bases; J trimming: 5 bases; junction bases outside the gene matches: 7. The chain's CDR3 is CASRTGGLEETQYF. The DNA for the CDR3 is TGTGCCAGCAGGACAGGGGGGCTCGAGGAGACCCAGTACTTC.

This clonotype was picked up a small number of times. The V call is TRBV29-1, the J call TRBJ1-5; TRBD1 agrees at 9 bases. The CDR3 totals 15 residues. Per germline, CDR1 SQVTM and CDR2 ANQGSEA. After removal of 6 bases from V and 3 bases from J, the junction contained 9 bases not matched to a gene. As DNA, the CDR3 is TGCAGCGTCACGCACGGGACAGGGAACAATCAGCCCCAGCATTTT. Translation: CSVTHGTGNNQPQHF. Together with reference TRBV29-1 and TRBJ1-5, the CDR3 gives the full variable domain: SAVISQKPSRDICQRGTSLTIQCQVDSQVTMMFWYRQQPGQSLTLIATANQGSEATYESGFVIDKFPISRPNLTFSTLTVSNMSPEDSSIYLCSVTHGTGNNQPQHFGDGTRLSIL.

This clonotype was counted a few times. The CDR3 bases are TGTGCCAGCAGCTATCCCACTGGGACTTCGGACACCGGGGAGCTGTTTTTT. Residues: CASSYPTGTSDTGELFF. The chain combines TRBV11-3 with TRBJ2-2; D is perhaps TRBD2 (6 bases). The CDR3 is made up of 17 amino acids. The germline V gene has CDR1 SGHNT and CDR2 YENEEA. V lost 4 bases and J lost 3, with 18 bases in between.

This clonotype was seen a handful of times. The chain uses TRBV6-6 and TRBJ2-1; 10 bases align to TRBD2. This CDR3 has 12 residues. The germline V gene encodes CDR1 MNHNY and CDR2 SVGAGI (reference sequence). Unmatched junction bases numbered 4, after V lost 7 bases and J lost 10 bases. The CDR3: CASTQAGGEQFF. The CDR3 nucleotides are TGTGCCAGCACTCAAGCGGGGGGGGAGCAGTTCTTC.

CDR3 nucleotide sequence: TGCGCCAGCAGCCCCGGACAGGGGGCGCCTGGGGCCAACGTCCTGACTTTC. Protein: CASSPGQGAPGANVLTF. The chain links TRBV5-1 to TRBJ2-6, with 11 bases matching TRBD1. V gave up 4 bases and J gave up 2 bases; unmatched junction bases: 5. Germline CDR1 and CDR2: SGHRS and YFSETQ. This CDR3 comprises 17 residues.